What follows is one TCR beta chain and its context. Only a few counts were recorded for this clonotype. The specificity of this receptor is unknown. No per-base quality is available; no much larger clone lies one base away. The data stem from a study of CD8+CD57+ T cells in acquired aplastic anemia (dated 2018 in TCRdb). General notes on the study: Extracted DNA from sorted CD4+ and CD8+ cells averaged around 3.3 ug, ranging from roughly 0.19 to 27.4 ug. Healthy donor samples averaged around 10 million reads for CD4+ and under 12 million for CD8+ cells.

TCR beta VDJ combination and CDR3 sequence profiling used genomic DNA as the template. An Illumina HiSeq 2000 was the platform used for TCR repertoire sequencing. For the original study's pipeline: Repertoire assessment relied on Simpson's diversity index, CDR3 size and DJ length profiles, and TRBV/TRBJ rearrangement plots. Whichever DNA sequence was most abundant in the deep sequencing data was defined as the immunodominant clone. CDR3 amino acid sequences were checked for sharing between subjects and were compared against published repertoires and the VDJdb database. TCRdb trimmed the raw reads at Q25, called clones with MiXCR and kept productive beta chains. Under each unique CDR3 protein, matching rows form one entry showing the most common genes and DNA. TCRdb's processing, not the authors', yielded these V and J calls. The sample contains about 200,000 distinct CDR3 sequences, approximately 35% of them found a single time. Clones ranked in the top ten supply 0.95% to 1.2% of the sample.

The germline V gene encodes CDR1 LGHNA and CDR2 YNFKEQ. From the cysteine through the phenylalanine, the CDR3 covers 19 amino acids. Solely the CDR3 DNA is kept, with 57 bases framed from the first base. Trimming removed 1 base from V and 5 bases from J; the gene matches leave 11 bases unexplained. On the study overall, not on this receptor specifically: No significant difference in CD8+ Simpson's diversity was found between patients and healthy controls (P=0.060). Although 25 to 30 CD8+ CDR3 sequences were shared by patients and controls, these sequences appeared highly expressed in patients and within the immunodominant clones of patients.

In this study, sorted CD4+ and CD8+ T cells from the blood of healthy subjects and of severe aplastic anemia patients had their TCR repertoires deep-sequenced. Ficoll-Paque density gradient centrifugation was used to isolate peripheral blood mononuclear cells. Before DNA extraction, CD4+ and CD8+ T cells were sorted by FACS or by magnetic beads. The clonotype was recovered from a human donor in good health, serving as a control. The V gene is TRBV4-2 and the J gene is TRBJ2-1; 13 middle bases align to TRBD2. Input material: sorted CD4+, CD8+, or CD8+CD57+ T cells (not recorded which) from PBMCs. The bases read TGTGCCAGCAGCCAAGGGACTAGCGGGAGAAGGCTTGGAAACAATGAGCAGTTCTTC. Its translation reads: CASSQGTSGRRLGNNEQFF.